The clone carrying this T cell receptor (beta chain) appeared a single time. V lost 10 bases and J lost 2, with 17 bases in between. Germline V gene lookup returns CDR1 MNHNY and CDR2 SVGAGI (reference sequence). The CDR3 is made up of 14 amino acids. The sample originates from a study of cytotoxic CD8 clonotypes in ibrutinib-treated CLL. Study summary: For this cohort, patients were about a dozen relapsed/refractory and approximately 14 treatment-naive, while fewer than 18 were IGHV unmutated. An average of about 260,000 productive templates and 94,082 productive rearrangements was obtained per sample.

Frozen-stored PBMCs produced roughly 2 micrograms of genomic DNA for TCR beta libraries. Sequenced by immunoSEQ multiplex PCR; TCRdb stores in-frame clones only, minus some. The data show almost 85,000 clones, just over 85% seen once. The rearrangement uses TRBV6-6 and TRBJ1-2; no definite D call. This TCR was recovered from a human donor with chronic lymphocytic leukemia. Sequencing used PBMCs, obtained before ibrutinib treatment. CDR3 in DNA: TGTGCCACCACAAGGGTCACCACCAACTATGGCTACACCTTC. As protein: CATTRVTTNYGYTF.